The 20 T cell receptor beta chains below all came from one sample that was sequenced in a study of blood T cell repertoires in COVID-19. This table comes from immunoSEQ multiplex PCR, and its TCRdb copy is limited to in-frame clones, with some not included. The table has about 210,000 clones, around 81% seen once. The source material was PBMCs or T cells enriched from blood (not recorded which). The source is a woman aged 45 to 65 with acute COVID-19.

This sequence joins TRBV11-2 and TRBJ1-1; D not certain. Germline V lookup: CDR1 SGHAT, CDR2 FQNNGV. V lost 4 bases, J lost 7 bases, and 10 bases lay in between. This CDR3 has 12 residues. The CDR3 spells CASSWEGLEAFF. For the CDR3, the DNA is TGTGCCAGCAGCTGGGAAGGACTTGAAGCTTTCTTT.

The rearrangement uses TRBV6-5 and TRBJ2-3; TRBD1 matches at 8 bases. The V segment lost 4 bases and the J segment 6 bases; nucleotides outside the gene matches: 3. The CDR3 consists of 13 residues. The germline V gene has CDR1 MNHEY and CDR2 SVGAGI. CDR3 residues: CASSWGDRDTQYF. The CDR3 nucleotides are TGTGCCAGCAGTTGGGGGGACAGGGATACGCAGTATTTT.

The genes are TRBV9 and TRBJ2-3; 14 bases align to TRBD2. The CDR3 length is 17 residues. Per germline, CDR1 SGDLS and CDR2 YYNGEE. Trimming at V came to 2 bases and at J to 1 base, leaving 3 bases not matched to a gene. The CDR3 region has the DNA TGTGCCAGCAGCGTGACTAGCGGGGGGGCGGGCACAGATACGCAGTATTTT. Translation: CASSVTSGGAGTDTQYF. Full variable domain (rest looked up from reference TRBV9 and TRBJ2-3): DSGVTQTPKHLITATGQRVTLRCSPRSGDLSVYWYQQSLDQGLQFLIQYYNGEERAKGNILERFSAQQFPDLHSELNLSSLELGDSALYFCASSVTSGGAGTDTQYFGPGTRLTVL.

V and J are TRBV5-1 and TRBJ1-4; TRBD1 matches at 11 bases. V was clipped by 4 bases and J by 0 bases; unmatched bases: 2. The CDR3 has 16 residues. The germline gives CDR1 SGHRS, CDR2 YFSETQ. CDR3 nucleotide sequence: TGCGCCAGCAGCCGGGGACAGGGGGCAACTAATGAAAAACTGTTTTTT. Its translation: CASSRGQGATNEKLFF.

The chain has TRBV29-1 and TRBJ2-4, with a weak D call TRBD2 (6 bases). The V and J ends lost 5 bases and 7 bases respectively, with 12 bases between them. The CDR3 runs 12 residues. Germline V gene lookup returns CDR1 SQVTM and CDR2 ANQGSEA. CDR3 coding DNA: TGCAGCGTTAGGCGGGGAGAGAACATTCAGTACTTC. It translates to CSVRRGENIQYF.

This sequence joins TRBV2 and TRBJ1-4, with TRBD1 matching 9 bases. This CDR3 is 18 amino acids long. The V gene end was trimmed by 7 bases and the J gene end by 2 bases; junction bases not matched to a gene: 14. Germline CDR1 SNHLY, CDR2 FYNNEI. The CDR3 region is CASTRSGTGLSTNEKLFF. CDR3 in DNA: TGTGCCAGCACCCGGTCTGGGACAGGGCTTTCGACTAATGAAAAACTGTTTTTT.

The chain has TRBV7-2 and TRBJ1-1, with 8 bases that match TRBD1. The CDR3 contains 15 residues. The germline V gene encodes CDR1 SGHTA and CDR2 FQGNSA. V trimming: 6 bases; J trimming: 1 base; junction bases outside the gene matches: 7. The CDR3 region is CASRPQGAPNTEAFF. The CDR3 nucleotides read TGTGCCAGCAGACCCCAGGGGGCCCCGAACACTGAAGCTTTCTTT.

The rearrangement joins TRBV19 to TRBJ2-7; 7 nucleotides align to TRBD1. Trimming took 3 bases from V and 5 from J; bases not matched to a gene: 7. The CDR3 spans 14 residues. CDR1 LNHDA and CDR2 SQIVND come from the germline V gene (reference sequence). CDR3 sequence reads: CASSIRGTVHEQYF. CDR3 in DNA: TGTGCCAGTAGTATCAGGGGGACAGTCCACGAGCAGTACTTC. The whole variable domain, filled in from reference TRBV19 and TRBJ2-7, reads DGGITQSPKYLFRKEGQNVTLSCEQNLNHDAMYWYRQDPGQGLRLIYYSQIVNDFQKGDIAEGYSVSREKKESFPLTVTSAQKNPTAFYLCASSIRGTVHEQYFGPGTRLTVT.

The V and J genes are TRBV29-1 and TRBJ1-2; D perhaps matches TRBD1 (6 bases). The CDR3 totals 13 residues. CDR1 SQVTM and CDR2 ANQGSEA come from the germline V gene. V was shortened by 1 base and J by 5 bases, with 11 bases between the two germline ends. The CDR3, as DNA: TGCAGCGTTGAAGGCGGCAGGGGATATGGCTACACCTTC. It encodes CSVEGGRGYGYTF.

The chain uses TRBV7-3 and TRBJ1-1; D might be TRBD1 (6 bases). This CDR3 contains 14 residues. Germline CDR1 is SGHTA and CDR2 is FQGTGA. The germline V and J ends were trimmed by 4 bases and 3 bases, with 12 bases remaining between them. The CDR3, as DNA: TGTGCCAGCAGCTCCCGAGGGGGGGACACTGAAGCTTTCTTT. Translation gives CASSSRGGDTEAFF.

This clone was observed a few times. The CDR3 loop reads CASSPLLRGYTF. For the CDR3, the DNA is TGTGCCAGCAGTCCTCTTTTGCGAGGCTACACCTTC. The chain couples TRBV12-3 or TRBV12-4 to TRBJ1-2, with D unresolved. Between the trimmed V and J ends, which lost 5 bases and 8 bases, there was a span of 12 bases. This CDR3 contains 12 residues.

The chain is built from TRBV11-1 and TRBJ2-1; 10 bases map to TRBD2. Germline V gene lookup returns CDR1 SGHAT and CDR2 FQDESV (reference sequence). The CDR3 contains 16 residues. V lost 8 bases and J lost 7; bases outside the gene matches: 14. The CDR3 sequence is CASGGLAGAKGNEQFF. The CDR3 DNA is TGTGCCAGCGGTGGGCTAGCGGGGGCCAAGGGTAATGAGCAGTTCTTC.

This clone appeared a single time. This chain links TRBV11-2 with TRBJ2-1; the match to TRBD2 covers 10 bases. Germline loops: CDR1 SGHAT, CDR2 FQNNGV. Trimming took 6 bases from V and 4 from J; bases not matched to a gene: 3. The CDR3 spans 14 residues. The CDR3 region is CASSTSGIYNEQFF. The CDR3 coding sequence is TGTGCCAGCAGTACTAGCGGGATTTACAATGAGCAGTTCTTC.

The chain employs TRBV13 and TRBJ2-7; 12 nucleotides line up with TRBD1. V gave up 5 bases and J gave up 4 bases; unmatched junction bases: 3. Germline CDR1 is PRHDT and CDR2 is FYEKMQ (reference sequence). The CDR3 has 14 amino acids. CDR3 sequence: CASSPGQGAYEQYF. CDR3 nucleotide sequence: TGTGCCAGCAGCCCGGGACAGGGGGCTTACGAGCAGTACTTC.

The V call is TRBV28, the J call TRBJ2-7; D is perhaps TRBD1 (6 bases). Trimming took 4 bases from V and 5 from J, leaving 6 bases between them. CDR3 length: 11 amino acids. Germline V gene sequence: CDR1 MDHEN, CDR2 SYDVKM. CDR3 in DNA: TGTGCCAGCAGTTACAGGGACGAGCAGTACTTC. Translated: CASSYRDEQYF.

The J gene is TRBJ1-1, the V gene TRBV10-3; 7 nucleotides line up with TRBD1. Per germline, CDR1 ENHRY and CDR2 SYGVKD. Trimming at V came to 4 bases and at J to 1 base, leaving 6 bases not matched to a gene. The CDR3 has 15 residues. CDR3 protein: CAISAVGTENTEAFF. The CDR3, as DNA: TGTGCCATCAGTGCGGTCGGGACAGAGAACACTGAAGCTTTCTTT.

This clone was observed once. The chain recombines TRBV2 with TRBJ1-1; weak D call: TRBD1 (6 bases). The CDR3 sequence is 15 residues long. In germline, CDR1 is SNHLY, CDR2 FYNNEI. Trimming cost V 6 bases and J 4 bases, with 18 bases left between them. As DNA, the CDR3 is TGTGCCAGCAGAGCCCAGGGGATGTCGGGCACTGAAGCTTTCTTT. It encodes CASRAQGMSGTEAFF.

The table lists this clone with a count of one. The chain's CDR3 is CARSPKVGGSSCRAEQYF. The CDR3 DNA reads as TGTGCCAGAAGCCCTAAAGTGGGAGGATCGTCGTGTAGGGCCGAGCAGTACTTC. V gene TRBV5-3 combines with J gene TRBJ2-7; maybe TRBD2 (6 bases). TRBV5-3 is an ORF for which the function is uncertain. The CDR3 runs 18 residues. V gave up 4 bases and J gave up 6 bases, with 29 bases separating them.

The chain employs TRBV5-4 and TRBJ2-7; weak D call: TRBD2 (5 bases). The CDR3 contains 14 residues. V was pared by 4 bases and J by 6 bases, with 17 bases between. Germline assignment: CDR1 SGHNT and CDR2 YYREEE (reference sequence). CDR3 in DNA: TGTGCCAGCAGCCCAGACCCAAACGCGGGCGAGCAGTACTTC. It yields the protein CASSPDPNAGEQYF.

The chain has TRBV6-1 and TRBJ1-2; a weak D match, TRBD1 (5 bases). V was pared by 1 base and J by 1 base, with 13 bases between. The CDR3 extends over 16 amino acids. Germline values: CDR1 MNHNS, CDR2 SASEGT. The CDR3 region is CASSEDAQGFNYGYTF. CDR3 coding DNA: TGTGCCAGCAGTGAAGATGCCCAGGGCTTTAACTATGGCTACACCTTC.